The 11 T cell receptor beta chains below all came from one sample that was sequenced in a study of T cell changes during pregnancy in multiple sclerosis. The repertoire was sequenced with immunoSEQ multiplex PCR; TCRdb's copy has only in-frame clones and lacks some. The sample has 100,000 or so clones; approximately 91% are singletons. The sample in question was peripheral blood, obtained in the second trimester of pregnancy. Receptors were obtained from a female donor with multiple sclerosis, enrolled in a pregnancy study.

The chain couples TRBV19 to TRBJ2-5, with a tentative D call TRBD1 (5 bases). The V and J ends lost 3 bases and 5 bases respectively, with 10 bases between them. The CDR3 is 13 amino acids. Per germline, CDR1 LNHDA and CDR2 SQIVND (reference sequence). The CDR3 here is CASSIQGVETQYF. The CDR3 DNA sequence: TGTGCCAGTAGTATCCAGGGTGTGGAGACCCAGTACTTC. The entire variable domain, with the rest obtained from reference TRBV19 and TRBJ2-5, is as follows: DGGITQSPKYLFRKEGQNVTLSCEQNLNHDAMYWYRQDPGQGLRLIYYSQIVNDFQKGDIAEGYSVSREKKESFPLTVTSAQKNPTAFYLCASSIQGVETQYFGPGTRLLVL.

The CDR3 protein is CASSTSGRGTDTQYF. In DNA form, the CDR3 reads TGTGCCAGCAGCACTAGCGGGAGGGGCACAGATACGCAGTATTTT. The rearrangement uses TRBV9 and TRBJ2-3, with TRBD2 matching 13 bases. The CDR3 runs 15 residues. Unmatched junction bases numbered 0, after V lost 4 bases and J lost 1 base. Germline V lookup: CDR1 SGDLS, CDR2 YYNGEE.

This rearrangement joins TRBV11-3 to TRBJ1-1; D ambiguous. This CDR3 contains 15 residues. The germline V and J ends were trimmed by 1 base and 1 base, with 10 bases remaining between them. The germline V gene encodes CDR1 SGHNT and CDR2 YENEEA. CDR3 nucleotide sequence: TGTGCCAGCAGCTTAGCGAGGAGGGAGAACACTGAAGCTTTCTTT. This translates into CASSLARRENTEAFF.

The chain employs TRBV25-1 and TRBJ2-2; 9 bases map to TRBD1. The CDR3 is 14 residues long. Germline CDR1 is MGHDK and CDR2 is SYGVNS. V lost 6 bases to trimming and J lost 4 bases; unmatched junction nucleotides: 3. The CDR3 nucleotides are TGTGCCAGCAGCTACAGGGGGCCCACCGGGGAGCTGTTTTTT. Protein: CASSYRGPTGELFF.

The chain joins TRBV11-3 to TRBJ2-1, with 15 bases fitting TRBD2. Germline V gene lookup returns CDR1 SGHNT and CDR2 YENEEA. V dropped 5 bases and J dropped 6; count of bases not matched to a gene: 2. The CDR3 extends over 15 amino acids. The chain's CDR3 is CASSPGLAGGNEQFF. CDR3 sequence (DNA): TGTGCCAGCAGCCCGGGACTAGCGGGGGGCAATGAGCAGTTCTTC.

A single count supports this clone. The chain carries TRBV18 and TRBJ1-2; TRBD1 matches 7 bases. The V gene's germline CDR1 is KGHSH and CDR2 LQKENI. J gave up 2 bases and V 6 bases, and 6 bases lay outside the gene matches. The CDR3 totals 14 residues. The CDR3 DNA follows: TGTGCCAGCTCCCGACAGGGACCGAACTATGGCTACACCTTC. The encoded protein is CASSRQGPNYGYTF.

The rearrangement uses TRBV27 and TRBJ2-1, with 16 bases that match TRBD2. The trim removed 5 bases at V and 14 bases at J, leaving 3 bases unmatched. Germline lookup yields CDR1 MNHEY and CDR2 SMNVEV (reference sequence). The CDR3 totals 13 residues. The CDR3 bases are TGTGCCAGCAGTCTCGGGACTAGCGGGAGGGAGTTCTTC. This encodes CASSLGTSGREFF.

This chain joins TRBV4-2 and TRBJ1-2; no firm D call. The CDR3 has 16 residues. CDR1 and CDR2 (germline): LGHNA, YNFKEQ. The V end lost 1 base, the J end lost 6 bases, and 18 bases lay between the germline ends. CDR3 bases: TGTGCCAGCAGCCAAGGAGGTGATTGGAGATTCAATGGCTACACCTTC. It specifies CASSQGGDWRFNGYTF.

The chain has TRBV27 and TRBJ2-1, with 8 bases that match TRBD1. Trimming at V came to 6 bases and at J to 7 bases, leaving 5 bases not matched to a gene. Per germline, CDR1 MNHEY and CDR2 SMNVEV (reference sequence). The CDR3 is 13 amino acids. CDR3 bases: TGTGCCAGCAGGAGACAGGGGCCTAATGAGCAGTTCTTC. Residues: CASRRQGPNEQFF.

V is TRBV14 and J is TRBJ1-1; D is uncertain. From germline, CDR1 is SGHDN and CDR2 FVKESK. The length of the CDR3 is 11 residues. The V gene lost 2 bases and the J gene lost 10 bases, with 8 bases spanning the gap. CDR3: CASSQFGGAFF. DNA of the CDR3: TGTGCCAGCAGCCAATTCGGTGGAGCTTTCTTT.

This chain connects TRBV5-8 to TRBJ1-1; perhaps TRBD1 as D (6 bases). Germline lookup yields CDR1 SGHTS and CDR2 YDEGEE. Trimming removed 0 bases from V and 10 bases from J, with 13 bases in between. The CDR3 contains 13 residues. For the CDR3, the DNA is TGTGCCAGCAGCTTGGAACAGGGTCTGGTAGCTTTCTTT. Translating it yields CASSLEQGLVAFF. Filled out from reference TRBV5-8 and TRBJ1-1, the complete variable domain reads EAGVTQSPTHLIKTRGQQATLRCSPISGHTSVYWYQQALGLGLQFLLWYDEGEERNRGNFPPRFSGRQFPNYSSELNVNALELEDSALYLCASSLEQGLVAFFGQGTRLTVV.